This paragraph covers one TCR beta chain sequence. Its antigen is currently unknown. This entry is derived from a study of cytomegalovirus exposure and HLA in healthy donors. Study observations and caveats: Some TCR beta chains (approximately 180 of them) were listed as cytomegalovirus-associated.

Only in-frame clones appear in the TCRdb table, and some are missing; sequencing was by immunoSEQ multiplex PCR. The data contain hundreds of thousands of clones, around four fifths of them seen just once; the ten biggest clones take up roughly an eighth. The sequence was obtained from a woman aged 25 to 39 in good health and CMV-seropositive. Sequencing was done on a sample of PBMCs.

This chain's CDR3 is CASRGTTQETQYF. CDR3 coding DNA: TGTGCCAGCAGAGGGACTACCCAAGAGACCCAGTACTTC. The rearrangement links TRBV6-5 to TRBJ2-5; 7 nucleotides match TRBD2. Trimming removed 6 bases from V and 1 base from J; junction bases left unmatched: 2. From germline, CDR1 is MNHEY and CDR2 SVGAGI. The CDR3 totals 13 residues.